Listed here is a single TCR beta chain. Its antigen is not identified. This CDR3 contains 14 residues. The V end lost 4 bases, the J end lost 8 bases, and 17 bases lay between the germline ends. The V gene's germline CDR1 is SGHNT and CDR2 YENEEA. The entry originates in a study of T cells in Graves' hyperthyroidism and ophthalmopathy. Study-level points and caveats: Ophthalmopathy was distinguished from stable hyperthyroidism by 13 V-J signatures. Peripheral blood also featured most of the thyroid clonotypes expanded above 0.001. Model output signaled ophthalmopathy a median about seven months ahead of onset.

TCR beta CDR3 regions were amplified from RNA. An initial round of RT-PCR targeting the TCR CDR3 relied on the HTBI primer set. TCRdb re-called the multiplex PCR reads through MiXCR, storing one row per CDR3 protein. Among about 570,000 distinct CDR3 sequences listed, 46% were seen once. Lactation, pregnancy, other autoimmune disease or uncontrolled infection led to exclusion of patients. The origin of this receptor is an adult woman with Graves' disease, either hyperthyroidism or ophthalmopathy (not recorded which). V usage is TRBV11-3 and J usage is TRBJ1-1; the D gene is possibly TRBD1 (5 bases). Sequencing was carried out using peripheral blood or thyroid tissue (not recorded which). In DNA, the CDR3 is TGTGCCAGCAGCTCAAACGGGGGGTATTTCGAAGCTTTCTTT. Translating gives CASSSNGGYFEAFF.